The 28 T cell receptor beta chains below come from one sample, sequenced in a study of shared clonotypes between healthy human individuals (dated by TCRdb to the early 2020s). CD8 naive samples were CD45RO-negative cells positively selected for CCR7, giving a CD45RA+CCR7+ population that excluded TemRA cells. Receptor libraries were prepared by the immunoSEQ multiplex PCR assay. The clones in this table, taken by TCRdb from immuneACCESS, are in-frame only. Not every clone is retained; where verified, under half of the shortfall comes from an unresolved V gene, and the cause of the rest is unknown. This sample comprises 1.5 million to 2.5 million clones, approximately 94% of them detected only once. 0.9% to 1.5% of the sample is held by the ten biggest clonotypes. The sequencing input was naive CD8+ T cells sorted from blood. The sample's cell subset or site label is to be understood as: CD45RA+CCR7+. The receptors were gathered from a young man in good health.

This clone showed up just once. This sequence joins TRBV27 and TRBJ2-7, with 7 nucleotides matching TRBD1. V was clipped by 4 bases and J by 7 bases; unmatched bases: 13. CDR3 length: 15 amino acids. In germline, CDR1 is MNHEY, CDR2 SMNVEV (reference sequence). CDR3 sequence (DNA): TGTGCCAGCAGTTATGGGACAGAACCACTTCGGGAGCAGTACTTC. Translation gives CASSYGTEPLREQYF.

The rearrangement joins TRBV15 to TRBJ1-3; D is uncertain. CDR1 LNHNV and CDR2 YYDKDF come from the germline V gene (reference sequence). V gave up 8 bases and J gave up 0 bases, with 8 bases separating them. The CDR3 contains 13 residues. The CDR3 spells CATGPVSGNTIYF. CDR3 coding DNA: TGTGCCACCGGGCCGGTCTCTGGAAACACCATATATTTT.

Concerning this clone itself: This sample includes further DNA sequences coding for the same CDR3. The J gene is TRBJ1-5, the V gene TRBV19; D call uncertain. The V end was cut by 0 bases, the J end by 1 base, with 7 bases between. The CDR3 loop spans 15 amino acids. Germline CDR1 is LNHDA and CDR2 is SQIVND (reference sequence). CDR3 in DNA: TGTGCCAGTAGTATAGATCTAGACAGCAATCAGCCCCAGCATTTT. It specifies CASSIDLDSNQPQHF.

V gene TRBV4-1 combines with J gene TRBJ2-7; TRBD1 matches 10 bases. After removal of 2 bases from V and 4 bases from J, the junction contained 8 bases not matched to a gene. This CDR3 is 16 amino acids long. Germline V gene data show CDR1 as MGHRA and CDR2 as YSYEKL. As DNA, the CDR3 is TGCGCCAGCAGCCAATCAACCGGGACAGGGGAGTACGAGCAGTACTTC. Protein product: CASSQSTGTGEYEQYF.

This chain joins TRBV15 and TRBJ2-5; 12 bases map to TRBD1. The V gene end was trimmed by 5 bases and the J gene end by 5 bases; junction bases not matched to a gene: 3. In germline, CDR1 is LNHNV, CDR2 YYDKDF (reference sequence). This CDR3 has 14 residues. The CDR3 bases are TGTGCCACCAGCGGGGACAGGGGGCTTGAGACCCAGTACTTC. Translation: CATSGDRGLETQYF.

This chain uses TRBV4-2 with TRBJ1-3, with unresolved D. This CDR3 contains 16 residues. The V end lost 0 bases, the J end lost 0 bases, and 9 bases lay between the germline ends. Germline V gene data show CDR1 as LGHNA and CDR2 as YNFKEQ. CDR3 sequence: CASSQDRAVSGNTIYF. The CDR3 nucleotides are TGTGCCAGCAGCCAAGATCGCGCGGTCTCTGGAAACACCATATATTTT.

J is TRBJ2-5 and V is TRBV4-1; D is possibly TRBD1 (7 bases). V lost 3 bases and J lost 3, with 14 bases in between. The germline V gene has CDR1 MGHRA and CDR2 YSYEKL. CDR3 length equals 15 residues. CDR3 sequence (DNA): TGCGCCAGCAGCCATAGGAGGGGGCCAAAAGAGACCCAGTACTTC. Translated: CASSHRRGPKETQYF.

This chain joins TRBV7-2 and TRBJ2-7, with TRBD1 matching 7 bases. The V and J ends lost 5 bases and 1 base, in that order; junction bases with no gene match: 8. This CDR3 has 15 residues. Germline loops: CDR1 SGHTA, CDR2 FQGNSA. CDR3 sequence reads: CASSPGTVISYEQYF. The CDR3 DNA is TGTGCCAGCAGCCCAGGGACAGTTATTTCCTACGAGCAGTACTTC.

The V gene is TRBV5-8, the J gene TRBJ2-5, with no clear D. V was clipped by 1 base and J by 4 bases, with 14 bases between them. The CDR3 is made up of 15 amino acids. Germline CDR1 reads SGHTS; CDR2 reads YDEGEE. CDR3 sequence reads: CASSLLVIGPETQYF. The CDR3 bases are TGTGCCAGCAGCTTGTTAGTGATCGGACCAGAGACCCAGTACTTC.

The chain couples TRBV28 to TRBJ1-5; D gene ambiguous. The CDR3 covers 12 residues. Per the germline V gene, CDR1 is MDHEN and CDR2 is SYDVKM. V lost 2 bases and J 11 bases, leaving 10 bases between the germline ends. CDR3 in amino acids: CASSLDRWAQHF. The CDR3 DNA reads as TGTGCCAGCAGTTTAGATCGGTGGGCCCAGCATTTT.

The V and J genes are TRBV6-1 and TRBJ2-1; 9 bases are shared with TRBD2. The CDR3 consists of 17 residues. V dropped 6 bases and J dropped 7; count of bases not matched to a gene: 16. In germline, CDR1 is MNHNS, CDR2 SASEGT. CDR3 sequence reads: CASSETIGTSYFNEQFF. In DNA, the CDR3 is TGTGCCAGCAGCGAAACAATCGGGACTAGCTATTTTAATGAGCAGTTCTTC.

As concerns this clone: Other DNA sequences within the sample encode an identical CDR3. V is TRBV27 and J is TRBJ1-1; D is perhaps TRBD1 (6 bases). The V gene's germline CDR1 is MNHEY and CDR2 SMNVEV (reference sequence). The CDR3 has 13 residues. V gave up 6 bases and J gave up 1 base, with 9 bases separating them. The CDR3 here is CASSSTGNTEAFF. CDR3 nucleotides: TGTGCCAGCAGCTCGACAGGGAACACTGAAGCTTTCTTT.

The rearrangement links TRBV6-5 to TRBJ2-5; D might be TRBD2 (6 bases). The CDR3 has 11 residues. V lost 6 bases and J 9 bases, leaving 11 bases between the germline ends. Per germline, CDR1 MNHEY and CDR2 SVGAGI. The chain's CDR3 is CASSLGEAQYF. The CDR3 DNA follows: TGTGCCAGCAGCCTCGGGGAGGCCCAGTACTTC.

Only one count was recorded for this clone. CDR3 region: CASSETSGVTDTQYF. The DNA of the CDR3 is TGTGCCAGCAGTGAGACTAGCGGAGTCACAGATACGCAGTATTTT. The chain combines TRBV6-4 with TRBJ2-3; TRBD2 aligns across 9 bases. Per germline, CDR1 MRHNA and CDR2 SNTAGT. CDR3 length: 15 amino acids. The junction had 3 bases not matched to a gene; V was cut back by 3 bases and J by 2 bases.

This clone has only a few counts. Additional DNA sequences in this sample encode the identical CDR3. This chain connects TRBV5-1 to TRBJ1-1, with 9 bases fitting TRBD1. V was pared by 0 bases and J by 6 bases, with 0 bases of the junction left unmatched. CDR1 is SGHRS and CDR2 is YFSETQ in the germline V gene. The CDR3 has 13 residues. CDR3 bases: TGCGCCAGCAGCTTGGACAGGGGGCCTGAAGCTTTCTTT. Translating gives CASSLDRGPEAFF.

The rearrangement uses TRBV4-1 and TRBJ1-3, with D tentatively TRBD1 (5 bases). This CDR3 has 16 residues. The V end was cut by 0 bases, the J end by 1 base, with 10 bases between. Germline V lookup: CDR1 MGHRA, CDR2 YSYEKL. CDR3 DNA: TGCGCCAGCAGCCAAGATGTGGGGGGTTCTGGAAACACCATATATTTT. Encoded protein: CASSQDVGGSGNTIYF.

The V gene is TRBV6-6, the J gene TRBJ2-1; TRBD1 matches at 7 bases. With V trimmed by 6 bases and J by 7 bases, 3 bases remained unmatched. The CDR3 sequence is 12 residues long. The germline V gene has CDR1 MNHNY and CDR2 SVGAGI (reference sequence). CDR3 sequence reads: CASSWTGNEQFF. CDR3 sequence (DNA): TGTGCCAGCAGCTGGACAGGTAATGAGCAGTTCTTC.

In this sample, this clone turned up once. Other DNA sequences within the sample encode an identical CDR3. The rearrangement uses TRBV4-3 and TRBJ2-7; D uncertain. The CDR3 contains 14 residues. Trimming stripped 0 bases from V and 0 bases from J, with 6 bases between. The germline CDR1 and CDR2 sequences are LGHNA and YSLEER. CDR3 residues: CASSQDSVSYEQYF. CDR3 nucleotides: TGCGCCAGCAGCCAAGATTCAGTCTCCTACGAGCAGTACTTC.

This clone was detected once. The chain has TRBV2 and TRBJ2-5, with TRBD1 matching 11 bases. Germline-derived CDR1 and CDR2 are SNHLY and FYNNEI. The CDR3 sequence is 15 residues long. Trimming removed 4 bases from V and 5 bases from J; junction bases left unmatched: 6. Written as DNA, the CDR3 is TGTGCCAGCAGTGTCGGGACAGGGGGTAGGGAGACCCAGTACTTC. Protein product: CASSVGTGGRETQYF.

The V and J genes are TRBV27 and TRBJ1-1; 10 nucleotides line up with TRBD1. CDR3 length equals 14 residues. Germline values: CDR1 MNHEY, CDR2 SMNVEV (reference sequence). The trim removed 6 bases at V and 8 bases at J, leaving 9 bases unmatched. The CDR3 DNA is TGTGCCAGCAGCCCCGGGACAGGGGATCCGGAAGCTTTCTTT. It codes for CASSPGTGDPEAFF.

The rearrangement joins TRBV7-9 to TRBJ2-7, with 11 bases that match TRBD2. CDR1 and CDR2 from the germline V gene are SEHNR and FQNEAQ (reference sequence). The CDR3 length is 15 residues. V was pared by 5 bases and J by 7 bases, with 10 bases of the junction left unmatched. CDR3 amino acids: CASSQAVLAGEEQYF. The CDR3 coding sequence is TGTGCCAGCAGCCAGGCGGTACTAGCGGGAGAAGAGCAGTACTTC.

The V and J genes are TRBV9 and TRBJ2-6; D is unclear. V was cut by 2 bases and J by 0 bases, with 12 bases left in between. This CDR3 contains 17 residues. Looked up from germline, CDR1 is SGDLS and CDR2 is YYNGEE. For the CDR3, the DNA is TGTGCCAGCAGCGTGCCGAGACTTACCTCTGGGGCCAACGTCCTGACTTTC. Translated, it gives CASSVPRLTSGANVLTF. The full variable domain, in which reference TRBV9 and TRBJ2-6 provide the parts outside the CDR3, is DSGVTQTPKHLITATGQRVTLRCSPRSGDLSVYWYQQSLDQGLQFLIQYYNGEERAKGNILERFSAQQFPDLHSELNLSSLELGDSALYFCASSVPRLTSGANVLTFGAGSRLTVL.

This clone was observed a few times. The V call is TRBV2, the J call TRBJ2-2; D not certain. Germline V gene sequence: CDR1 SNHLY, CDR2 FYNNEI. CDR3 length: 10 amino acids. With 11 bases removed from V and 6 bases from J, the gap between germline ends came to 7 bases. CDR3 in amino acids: CAGLAGELFF. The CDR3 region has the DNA TGTGCCGGCTTGGCCGGGGAGCTGTTTTTT.

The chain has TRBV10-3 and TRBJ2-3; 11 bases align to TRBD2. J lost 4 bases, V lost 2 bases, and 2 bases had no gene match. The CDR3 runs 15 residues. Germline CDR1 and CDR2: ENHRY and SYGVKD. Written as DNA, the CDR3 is TGTGCCATCAGTGAGACTAGCGGGAGACCAGATACGCAGTATTTT. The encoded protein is CAISETSGRPDTQYF.

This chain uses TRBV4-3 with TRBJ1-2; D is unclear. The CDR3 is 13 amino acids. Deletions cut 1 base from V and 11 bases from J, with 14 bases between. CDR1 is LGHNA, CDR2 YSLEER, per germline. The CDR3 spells CASSQGDGIHYTF. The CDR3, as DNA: TGCGCCAGCAGCCAAGGAGATGGCATTCATTACACCTTC.

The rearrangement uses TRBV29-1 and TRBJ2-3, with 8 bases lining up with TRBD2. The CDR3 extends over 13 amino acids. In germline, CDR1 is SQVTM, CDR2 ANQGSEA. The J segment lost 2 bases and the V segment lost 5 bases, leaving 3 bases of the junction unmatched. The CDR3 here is CSVRAGDTDTQYF. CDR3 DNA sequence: TGCAGCGTTAGAGCGGGGGACACAGATACGCAGTATTTT.

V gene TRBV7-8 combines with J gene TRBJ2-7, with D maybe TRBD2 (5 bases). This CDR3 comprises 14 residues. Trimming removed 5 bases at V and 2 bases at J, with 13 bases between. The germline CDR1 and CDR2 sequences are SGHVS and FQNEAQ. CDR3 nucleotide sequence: TGTGCCAGCAGCCCCGCCGAACTAGCCTACGAGCAGTACTTC. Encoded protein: CASSPAELAYEQYF.

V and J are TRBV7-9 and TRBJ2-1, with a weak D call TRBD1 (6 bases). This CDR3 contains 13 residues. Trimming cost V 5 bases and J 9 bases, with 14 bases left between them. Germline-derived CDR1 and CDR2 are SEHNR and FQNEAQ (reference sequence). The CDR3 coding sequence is TGTGCCAGCAGCGGGGGCTTGGCGGGTGAGCAGTTCTTC. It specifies CASSGGLAGEQFF.